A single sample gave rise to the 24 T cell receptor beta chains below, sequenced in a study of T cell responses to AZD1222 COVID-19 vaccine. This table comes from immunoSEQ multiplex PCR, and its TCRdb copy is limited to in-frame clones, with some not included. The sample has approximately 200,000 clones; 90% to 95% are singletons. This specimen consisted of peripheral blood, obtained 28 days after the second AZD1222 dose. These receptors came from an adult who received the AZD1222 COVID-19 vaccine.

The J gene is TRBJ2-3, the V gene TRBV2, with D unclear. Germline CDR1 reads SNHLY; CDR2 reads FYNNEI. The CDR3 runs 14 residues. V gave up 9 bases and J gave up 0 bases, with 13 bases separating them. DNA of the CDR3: TGTGCCAGATCTGTCGAGATCAGCACAGATACGCAGTATTTT. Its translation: CARSVEISTDTQYF.

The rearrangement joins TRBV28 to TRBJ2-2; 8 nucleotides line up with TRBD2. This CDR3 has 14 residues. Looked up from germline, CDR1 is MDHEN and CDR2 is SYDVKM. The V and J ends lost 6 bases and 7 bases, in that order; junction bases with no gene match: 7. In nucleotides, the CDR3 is TGTGCCAGCAGCGGAGCGGGAGCGGGCGGGGAGCTGTTTTTT. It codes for CASSGAGAGGELFF. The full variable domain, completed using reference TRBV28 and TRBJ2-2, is DVKVTQSSRYLVKRTGEKVFLECVQDMDHENMFWYRQDPGLGLRLIYFSYDVKMKEKGDIPEGYSVSREKKERFSLILESASTNQTSMYLCASSGAGAGGELFFGEGSRLTVL.

The CDR3 here is CASMTDSSSYEQYF. CDR3 nucleotides: TGCGCCAGCATGACGGACTCCAGCTCCTACGAGCAGTACTTC. The rearrangement links TRBV5-1 to TRBJ2-7, with D possibly being TRBD2 (5 bases). The germline V gene has CDR1 SGHRS and CDR2 YFSETQ. The V gene lost 6 bases and the J gene lost 0 bases, with 13 bases spanning the gap. The CDR3 covers 14 residues.

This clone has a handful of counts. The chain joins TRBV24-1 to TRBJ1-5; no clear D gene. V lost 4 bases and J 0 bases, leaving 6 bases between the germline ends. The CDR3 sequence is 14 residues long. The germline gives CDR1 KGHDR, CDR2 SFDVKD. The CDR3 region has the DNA TGTGCCACCAGTGACGAATATAGCAATCAGCCCCAGCATTTT. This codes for CATSDEYSNQPQHF.

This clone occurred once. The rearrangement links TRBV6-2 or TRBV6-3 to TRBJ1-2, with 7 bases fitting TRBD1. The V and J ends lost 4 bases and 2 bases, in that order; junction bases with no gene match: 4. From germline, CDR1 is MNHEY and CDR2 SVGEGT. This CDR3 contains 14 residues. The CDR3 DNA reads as TGTGCCAGCAGTTTCGGACAGGCAAACTATGGCTACACCTTC. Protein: CASSFGQANYGYTF.

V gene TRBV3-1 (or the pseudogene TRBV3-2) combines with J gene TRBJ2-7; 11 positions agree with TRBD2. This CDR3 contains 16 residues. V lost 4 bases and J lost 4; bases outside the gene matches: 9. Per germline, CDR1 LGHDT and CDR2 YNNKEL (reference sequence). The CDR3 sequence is CASSPPLAGGRYEQYF. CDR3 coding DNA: TGTGCCAGCAGCCCTCCCTTAGCGGGAGGGAGATACGAGCAGTACTTC.

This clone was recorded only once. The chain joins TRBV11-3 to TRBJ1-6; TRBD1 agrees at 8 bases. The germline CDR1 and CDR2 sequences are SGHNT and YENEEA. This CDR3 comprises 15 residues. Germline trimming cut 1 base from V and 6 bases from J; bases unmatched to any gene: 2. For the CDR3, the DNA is TGTGCCAGCAGCTTAGGACAGGGGTTTAATTCACCCCTCCACTTT. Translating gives CASSLGQGFNSPLHF.

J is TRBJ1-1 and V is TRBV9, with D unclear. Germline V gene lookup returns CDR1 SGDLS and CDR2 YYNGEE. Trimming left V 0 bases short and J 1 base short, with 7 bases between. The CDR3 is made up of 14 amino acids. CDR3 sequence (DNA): TGTGCCAGCAGCGTAGTAGCCTCGAACACTGAAGCTTTCTTT. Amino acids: CASSVVASNTEAFF.

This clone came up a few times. The CDR3 spells CASSTLDRGKYQETQYF. DNA for the CDR3: TGTGCCAGCAGTACCCTCGACAGGGGGAAGTACCAAGAGACCCAGTACTTC. The gene calls are TRBV28 and TRBJ2-5; 9 positions agree with TRBD1. This CDR3 comprises 17 residues. V was clipped by 5 bases and J by 0 bases; unmatched bases: 10. Germline CDR1 is MDHEN and CDR2 is SYDVKM.

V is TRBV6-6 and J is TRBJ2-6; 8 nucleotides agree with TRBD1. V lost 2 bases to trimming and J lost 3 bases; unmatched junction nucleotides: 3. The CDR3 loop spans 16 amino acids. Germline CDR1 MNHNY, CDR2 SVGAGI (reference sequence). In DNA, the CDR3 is TGTGCCAGCAGTTACCCCAGGGGGCTTGGGGCCAACGTCCTGACTTTC. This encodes CASSYPRGLGANVLTF.

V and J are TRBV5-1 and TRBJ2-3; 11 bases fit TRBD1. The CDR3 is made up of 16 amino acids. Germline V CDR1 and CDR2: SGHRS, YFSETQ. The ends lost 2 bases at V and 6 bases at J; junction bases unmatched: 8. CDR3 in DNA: TGCGCCAGCAGCTTCCCCGTGGACAGGGGGCAGGATACGCAGTATTTT. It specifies CASSFPVDRGQDTQYF.

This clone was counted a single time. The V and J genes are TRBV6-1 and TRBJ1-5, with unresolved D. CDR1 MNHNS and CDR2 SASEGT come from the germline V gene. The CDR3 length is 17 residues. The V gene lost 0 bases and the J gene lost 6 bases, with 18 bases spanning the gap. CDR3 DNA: TGTGCCAGCAGTGAAGCGCGGCACCTGATACGGGGTCAGCCCCAGCATTTT. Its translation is CASSEARHLIRGQPQHF.

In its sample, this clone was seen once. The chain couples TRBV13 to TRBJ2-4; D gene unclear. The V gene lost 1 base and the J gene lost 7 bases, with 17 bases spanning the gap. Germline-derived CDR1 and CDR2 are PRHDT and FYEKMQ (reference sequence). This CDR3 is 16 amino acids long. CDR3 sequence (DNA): TGTGCCAGCAGCTTAGATCCCGCAGCTCCGAGTAACATTCAGTACTTC. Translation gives CASSLDPAAPSNIQYF.

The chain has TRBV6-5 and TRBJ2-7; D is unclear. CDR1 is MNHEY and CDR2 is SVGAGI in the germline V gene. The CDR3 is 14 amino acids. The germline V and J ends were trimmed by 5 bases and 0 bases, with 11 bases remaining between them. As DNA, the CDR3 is TGTGCCAGCAGTACCTTGGGAAGCTCCTACGAGCAGTACTTC. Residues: CASSTLGSSYEQYF.

The CDR3 DNA reads as TGTGCCAGCACCCCCGGGACTCAGAACACTGAAGCTTTCTTT. As protein: CASTPGTQNTEAFF. The chain is built from TRBV18 and TRBJ1-1, with D perhaps TRBD1 (5 bases). Germline V gene sequence: CDR1 KGHSH, CDR2 LQKENI. The CDR3 spans 14 residues. Trimming shortened V by 8 bases and J by 1 base, and 14 bases separated the two germline ends.

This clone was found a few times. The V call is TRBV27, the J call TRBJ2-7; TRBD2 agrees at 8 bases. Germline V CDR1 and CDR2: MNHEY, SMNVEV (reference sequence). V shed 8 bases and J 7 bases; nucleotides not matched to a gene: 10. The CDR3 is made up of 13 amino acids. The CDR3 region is CASREGLTGEQYF. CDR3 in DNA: TGTGCCAGCCGGGAGGGCCTTACGGGAGAGCAGTACTTC.

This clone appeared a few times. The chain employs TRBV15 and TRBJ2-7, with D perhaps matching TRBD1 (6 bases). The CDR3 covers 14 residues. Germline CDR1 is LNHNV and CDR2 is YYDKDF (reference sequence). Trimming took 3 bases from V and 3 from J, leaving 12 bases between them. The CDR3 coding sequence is TGTGCCACCAGCAGGGGACACGGGGTCTACGAGCAGTACTTC. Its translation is CATSRGHGVYEQYF.

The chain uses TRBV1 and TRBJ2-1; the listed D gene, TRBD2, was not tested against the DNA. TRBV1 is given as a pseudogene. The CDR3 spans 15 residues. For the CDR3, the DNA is TGCACCAGCAGGCTGCTAGCGGGAGGAAGAAATGAGCAGTTCTTC. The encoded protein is CTSRLLAGGRNEQFF.

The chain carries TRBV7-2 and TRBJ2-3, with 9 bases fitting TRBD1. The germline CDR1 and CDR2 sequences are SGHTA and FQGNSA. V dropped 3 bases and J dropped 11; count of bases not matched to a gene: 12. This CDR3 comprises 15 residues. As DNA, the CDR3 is TGTGCCAGCAGCTTTAACAGGGGGCCCCCGGATGGGCAGTATTTT. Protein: CASSFNRGPPDGQYF.

The chain's CDR3 is CASSLDSIYEQYF. The CDR3 nucleotides are TGTGCCAGCAGCTTAGACAGTATCTACGAGCAGTACTTC. The V call is TRBV11-2, the J call TRBJ2-7; no firm D call. The CDR3 is 13 residues long. The germline gives CDR1 SGHAT, CDR2 FQNNGV. The V and J ends lost 0 bases and 3 bases respectively, with 6 bases between them. Filled out from reference TRBV11-2 and TRBJ2-7, the complete variable domain reads EAGVAQSPRYKIIEKRQSVAFWCNPISGHATLYWYQQILGQGPKLLIQFQNNGVVDDSQLPKDRFSAERLKGVDSTLKIQPAKLEDSAVYLCASSLDSIYEQYFGPGTRLTVT.

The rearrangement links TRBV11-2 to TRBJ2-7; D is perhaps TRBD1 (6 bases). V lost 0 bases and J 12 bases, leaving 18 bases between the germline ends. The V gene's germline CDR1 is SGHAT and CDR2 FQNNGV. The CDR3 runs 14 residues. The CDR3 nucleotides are TGTGCCAGCAGCTTAGATTGGGAGATACAGGGTTCGTACTTC. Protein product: CASSLDWEIQGSYF.

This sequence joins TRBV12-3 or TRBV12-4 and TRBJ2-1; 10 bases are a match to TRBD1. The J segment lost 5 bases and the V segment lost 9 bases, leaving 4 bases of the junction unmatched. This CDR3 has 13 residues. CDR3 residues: CASKGTGDNEQFF. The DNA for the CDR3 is TGTGCCAGTAAAGGGACAGGGGACAATGAGCAGTTCTTC.

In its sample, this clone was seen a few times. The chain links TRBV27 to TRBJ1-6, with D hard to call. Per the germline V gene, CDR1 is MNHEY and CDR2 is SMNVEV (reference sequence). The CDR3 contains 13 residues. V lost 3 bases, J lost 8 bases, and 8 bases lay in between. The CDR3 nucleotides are TGTGCCAGCAGTTTGAAGGTTGATTCACCCCTCCACTTT. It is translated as CASSLKVDSPLHF.

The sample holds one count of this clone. CDR3 in amino acids: CASSDRDRVTDTQYF. The CDR3 region has the DNA TGTGCCAGCAGTGACCGGGACCGCGTCACAGATACGCAGTATTTT. The chain recombines TRBV6-1 with TRBJ2-3, with D tentatively TRBD1 or TRBD2 (5 bases each). The CDR3 is made up of 15 amino acids. Germline lookup yields CDR1 MNHNS and CDR2 SASEGT. V dropped 3 bases and J dropped 2 bases, with 12 bases sitting between them.